Presented here are 4 T cell receptor beta chains from one specimen sequenced in a study of TIL therapy for anti-PD-1-resistant metastatic lung cancer (dated by TCRdb to the early 2020s). The immunoSEQ v3 hsTCRB kit was used to amplify TCR beta CDR3 regions from genomic DNA through bias-controlled multiplex PCR. TCRdb retrieved this table from immuneACCESS and kept in-frame rearrangements only. Not all clones are present; in checked studies, unresolved V genes account for under half, and no reason is known for the remainder. This sample holds 52,000 or so clones; 80% to 90% were observed only once. 2.9% of the sample lies in the top ten. The time point label here, explained by the study, means: pre-treatment sample, taken before nivolumab and TIL therapy. The material sequenced was blood, taken at baseline. These receptors were taken from a person aged 25-85 years with non-small cell lung cancer.

The chain employs TRBV27 and TRBJ1-1; D gene ambiguous. The CDR3 length is 16 residues. Germline lookup yields CDR1 MNHEY and CDR2 SMNVEV (reference sequence). V lost 4 bases and J lost 0, with 15 bases in between. The CDR3 bases are TGTGCCAGCAGTTCCCAACTAGATTATGTGAACACTGAAGCTTTCTTT. Protein sequence: CASSSQLDYVNTEAFF.

The chain employs TRBV3-1 (or the pseudogene TRBV3-2) and TRBJ1-4; D might be TRBD1 (5 bases). Trimming removed 4 bases from V and 3 bases from J, with 12 bases in between. Germline lookup yields CDR1 LGHDT and CDR2 YNNKEL (reference sequence). This CDR3 spans 15 amino acids. CDR3 nucleotide sequence: TGTGCCAGCAGCCCTCAGGGTAGCCCTAATGAAAAACTGTTTTTT. Amino acid sequence: CASSPQGSPNEKLFF.

V is TRBV10-3 and J is TRBJ2-1, with TRBD1 identical over 8 bases. The CDR3 consists of 15 residues. Germline V gene sequence: CDR1 ENHRY, CDR2 SYGVKD. J was trimmed by 8 bases and V by 3 bases; bases with no gene match: 9. The CDR3 coding sequence is TGTGCCATCAGTGACGGACAGGGACATTTGGATGAGCAGTTCTTC. It is translated as CAISDGQGHLDEQFF.

This clone has only a few counts. The chain employs TRBV6-5 and TRBJ1-2; tentative D call: TRBD1 (5 bases). The CDR3 has 14 residues. The V gene's germline CDR1 is MNHEY and CDR2 SVGAGI. Trimming removed 2 bases at V and 4 bases at J, with 11 bases between. The CDR3 region is CASSYGDESYGYTF. The CDR3 nucleotides read TGTGCCAGCAGTTACGGGGACGAGTCCTATGGCTACACCTTC.